Included here is one TCR beta chain sequence, with context. This clone turned up a few times. Its antigen is not yet known. One junction end disagrees with the germline gene, perhaps due to a read error. The donors were included in the validation cohort of 120 subjects, a group kept apart from the approximately 700-subject first cohort. Library creation used the immunoSEQ multiplex PCR assay. The paper's processing steps were these. To diagnose cytomegalovirus status from the catalog of TCR beta chain sequences, a statistical classification framework was built. TCRdb's version of the immuneACCESS table is confined to in-frame rearrangements and falls short of the full clone set. An unresolved V gene accounts for under half of the shortfall where checked; the remainder is of unknown origin. V and J calls and clone size are copied from that table; D and trimming were computed from the DNA. The sample profile shows 150,000 to 200,000 clones; 75% to 90% of them were found once. Of the sample, 2% to 2.5% falls within the top ten clones.

The data were taken from a study of cytomegalovirus exposure and HLA in healthy donors (dated by TCRdb to about 2017). For context, the study as a whole: According to a later analysis, one platform produced both the roughly 130 validation repertoires and the 550 to 800 repertoires of the first cohort. The study aimed to test whether cataloging public T cell receptors could reveal signatures of past pathogen exposure. Along with the roughly 670-subject first cohort, a separate validation cohort of over 90 different subjects was used. To predict cytomegalovirus infection status, the study combined high-throughput TCR immunosequencing, statistical association of individual TCRs with disease status, and machine learning. Beyond this particular receptor, the publication reports: In the study, approximately 160 TCR beta chains were listed as associated with cytomegalovirus. A later analysis lacked HLA typing for the validation cohort, so it scored co-occurrence in that cohort across all 120 repertoires. Of the cluster scores, approximately 94% were above 0 in a later analysis, which found that TCRs clustered in the first cohort also tended to co-occur in the approximately 120 validation repertoires. In vitro tests confirmed that three of the cytomegalovirus-associated TCR beta chains recognize cytomegalovirus antigens. While some public TCRs were present in many individuals, most TCR sequences turned up only very rarely across donors. The authors suggested that the approach could potentially be extended to other disease states and immunological phenotypes. Cytomegalovirus status was reported to be diagnosed by the classifier with high specificity and sensitivity in both the original and validation cohorts.

Sequences were obtained from PBMCs. The sequence derives from a woman under 30 in good health and CMV-seronegative.

The DNA sequence follows: TGTGCCAGCAGCCCCCGGAAGTTGTTGCAGGCCAACTTC. Its amino acids are CASSPRKLLQANF. The rearrangement joined TRBV7-9 to TRBJ2-7; confidence is insufficient to name the D gene. The CDR3 starts with the cysteine, ends with the phenylalanine, and has 13 residues. Of all the DNA, just the CDR3 is kept, 39 bases in frame from base 1. As encoded in the germline V gene (reference sequence), CDR1 is SEHNR while CDR2 is FQNEAQ.